Listed here are 29 T cell receptor beta chains from one sample, sequenced in a study of PD-1 blockade in mismatch repair-deficient tumors. Sequencing used immunoSEQ multiplex PCR; TCRdb keeps in-frame clones, though not all of them. The table lists tens of thousands of clones, around 80% of them singletons. The sample here was peripheral blood, taken 2 weeks after starting pembrolizumab. These receptors came from an adult with mismatch repair-deficient cancer.

The V and J genes are TRBV7-2 and TRBJ1-1; 8 bases agree with TRBD1. The CDR3 consists of 16 residues. Germline V gene lookup returns CDR1 SGHTA and CDR2 FQGNSA. The V gene end was trimmed by 2 bases and the J gene end by 4 bases; junction bases not matched to a gene: 9. DNA for the CDR3: TGTGCCAGCAGCTTATTTCCAGGGGGCGAAGGCACTGAAGCTTTCTTT. This sequence encodes CASSLFPGGEGTEAFF.

This chain joins TRBV14 and TRBJ2-5, with D uncertain. The germline V gene has CDR1 SGHDN and CDR2 FVKESK. This CDR3 has 13 amino acids. The V and J ends lost 2 bases and 5 bases respectively, with 9 bases between them. The CDR3 nucleotides are TGTGCCAGCAGCCAAAACCTTAGGGAGACCCAGTACTTC. This gives the protein CASSQNLRETQYF.

The gene calls are TRBV27 and TRBJ2-3, with D perhaps TRBD1 (5 bases). The CDR3 is 15 residues long. V dropped 6 bases and J dropped 5 bases, with 18 bases sitting between them. Germline V CDR1 and CDR2: MNHEY, SMNVEV (reference sequence). CDR3 bases: TGTGCCAGCAGCTACACGGGCAGGGATGTAGATACGCAGTATTTT. The encoded protein is CASSYTGRDVDTQYF.

Only one count was recorded for this clone. This chain joins TRBV29-1 and TRBJ1-1; no clear D gene. Germline CDR1 SQVTM, CDR2 ANQGSEA. The V end lost 7 bases, the J end lost 11 bases, and 14 bases lay between the germline ends. This CDR3 comprises 10 residues. The CDR3 coding sequence is TGCAGCGATGGCCACACTGGCGCTTTCTTT. Protein: CSDGHTGAFF.

With respect to this clone: A read error may account for a junction end that differs from germline. The chain employs TRBV7-7 and TRBJ2-1; maybe TRBD2 (5 bases). There are 13 residues in the CDR3. Per the germline V gene, CDR1 is SSHAT and CDR2 is FNYEAQ (reference sequence). The DNA for the CDR3 is TGTGCTAGCAGCACGGACTCCGACAATGAGCAGTTCTTC. It encodes CASSTDSDNEQFF.

The rearrangement uses TRBV19 and TRBJ2-2, with TRBD1 matching over 8 bases. The CDR3 runs to 17 residues. The V segment lost 1 base and the J segment 0 bases; nucleotides outside the gene matches: 4. Germline V CDR1 and CDR2: LNHDA, SQIVND (reference sequence). CDR3 sequence: CASSIVWTGSNTGELFF. For the CDR3, the DNA is TGTGCCAGTAGTATAGTTTGGACAGGGTCGAACACCGGGGAGCTGTTTTTT.

The chain has TRBV30 and TRBJ2-1; 8 bases are shared with TRBD2. The CDR3 extends over 11 amino acids. V gave up 2 bases and J gave up 10 bases; unmatched junction bases: 1. Germline CDR1 and CDR2: GTSNPN and SVGIG (reference sequence). The CDR3 here is CAWSREGEQFF. The CDR3 bases are TGTGCCTGGAGTCGGGAGGGCGAGCAGTTCTTC.

The gene calls are TRBV7-2 and TRBJ2-2, with 11 bases matching TRBD2. Trimming removed 7 bases from V and 5 bases from J; junction bases left unmatched: 6. This CDR3 comprises 15 residues. The V gene's germline CDR1 is SGHTA and CDR2 FQGNSA. In DNA, the CDR3 is TGTGCCAGCACCCCACTAGCGGGAGAAACCGGGGAGCTGTTTTTT. It is translated as CASTPLAGETGELFF.

This clone has a single count. DNA of the CDR3: TGTGCCAGCAGCTTGGTTCGACAGGGGGCGAAGAATGAGCAGTTCTTC. It translates to CASSLVRQGAKNEQFF. The V and J genes are TRBV5-6 and TRBJ2-1; TRBD1 matches at 10 bases. Germline lookup yields CDR1 SGHDT and CDR2 YYEEEE. This CDR3 is built from 16 residues. J lost 7 bases, V lost 0 bases, and 7 bases had no gene match.

This clone was counted between two and nine times. This chain joins TRBV2 and TRBJ1-5, with a tentative D call TRBD1 (6 bases). V dropped 2 bases and J dropped 0 bases, with 14 bases sitting between them. The CDR3 spans 17 residues. CDR1 and CDR2 from the germline V gene are SNHLY and FYNNEI. The CDR3 coding sequence is TGTGCCAGCAGTGAATTTAGACCAGGGGATAGCAATCAGCCCCAGCATTTT. This gives the protein CASSEFRPGDSNQPQHF.

V is TRBV6-4 and J is TRBJ2-3; D tentatively fits TRBD1 or TRBD2 (5 bases each). Trimming pared 6 bases from V and 3 bases from J, leaving 13 bases between. The CDR3 runs to 14 residues. The germline V gene encodes CDR1 MRHNA and CDR2 SNTAGT. The DNA of the CDR3 is TGTGCCAGCAGAGGAGCCGGGGCAACAGATACGCAGTATTTT. This gives the protein CASRGAGATDTQYF.

This rearrangement joins TRBV19 to TRBJ2-2; 9 nucleotides align to TRBD1. The CDR3 covers 17 residues. Unmatched junction bases numbered 8, after V lost 2 bases and J lost 4 bases. The germline gives CDR1 LNHDA, CDR2 SQIVND (reference sequence). The CDR3 here is CASSISRDRVITGELFF. In nucleotides, the CDR3 is TGTGCCAGTAGTATAAGCCGGGACAGGGTCATCACCGGGGAGCTGTTTTTT.

The chain carries TRBV6-6 and TRBJ2-2, with D tentatively TRBD1 (6 bases). The V end was cut by 4 bases, the J end by 6 bases, with 9 bases between. CDR3 size: 13 residues. Germline lookup yields CDR1 MNHNY and CDR2 SVGAGI (reference sequence). The DNA for the CDR3 is TGTGCCAGCAGTTTACAGGGCGCCGGGGAGCTGTTTTTT. Amino acid sequence: CASSLQGAGELFF.

The gene calls are TRBV4-3 and TRBJ1-2, with D unresolved. V dropped 0 bases and J dropped 7 bases, with 15 bases sitting between them. Germline assignment: CDR1 LGHNA and CDR2 YSLEER. There are 15 residues in the CDR3. CDR3 residues: CASSQEATGRAGYTF. CDR3 DNA sequence: TGCGCCAGCAGCCAAGAGGCGACGGGGAGGGCTGGCTACACCTTC.

V gene TRBV7-9 combines with J gene TRBJ2-6, with 9 bases fitting TRBD1. The junction had 8 bases not matched to a gene; V was cut back by 11 bases and J by 0 bases. This CDR3 has 16 residues. Germline V CDR1 and CDR2: SEHNR, FQNEAQ (reference sequence). This CDR3 is CAGRDRVDSGANVLTF. For the CDR3, the DNA is TGTGCCGGCCGGGACAGGGTAGACTCTGGGGCCAACGTCCTGACTTTC.

CDR3 bases: TGCAGCGTGGATGCTACAGGTGTAGGGACTTCCGAGCAGTACTTC. Its translation: CSVDATGVGTSEQYF. The gene calls are TRBV29-1 and TRBJ2-7, with a tentative D call TRBD2 (6 bases). The germline V gene encodes CDR1 SQVTM and CDR2 ANQGSEA. CDR3 length: 15 amino acids. V was trimmed by 6 bases and J by 6 bases, leaving 24 bases between them.

J is TRBJ2-7 and V is TRBV18, with 7 bases fitting TRBD2. With V trimmed by 6 bases and J by 0 bases, 5 bases remained unmatched. In germline, CDR1 is KGHSH, CDR2 LQKENI. CDR3 size: 14 residues. The CDR3 loop is CASSPRGSSYEQYF. The CDR3 DNA is TGTGCCAGCTCGCCGCGGGGGTCCTCCTACGAGCAGTACTTC.

This clone was seen only a few times. The chain recombines TRBV7-9 with TRBJ1-5, with 7 bases lining up with TRBD1. Germline CDR1 reads SEHNR; CDR2 reads FQNEAQ (reference sequence). The CDR3 length is 14 residues. The ends lost 3 bases at V and 4 bases at J; junction bases unmatched: 3. The CDR3: CASSFSGGNQPQHF. As DNA, the CDR3 is TGTGCCAGCAGCTTTTCAGGGGGAAATCAGCCCCAGCATTTT.

The chain has TRBV18 and TRBJ2-5, with 10 bases identical to TRBD2. Per germline, CDR1 KGHSH and CDR2 LQKENI. The CDR3 contains 16 residues. V lost 4 bases to trimming and J lost 2 bases; unmatched junction nucleotides: 7. CDR3 region: CASSQRGTSVQETQYF. CDR3 in DNA: TGTGCCAGCTCACAGAGAGGGACTAGCGTTCAAGAGACCCAGTACTTC.

The rearrangement joins TRBV11-2 to TRBJ2-2; D is perhaps TRBD2 (5 bases). Germline-derived CDR1 and CDR2 are SGHAT and FQNNGV. The CDR3 is 16 residues long. Trimming left V 4 bases short and J 4 bases short, with 16 bases between. The CDR3 is CASSSRGAAGTGELFF. CDR3 DNA: TGTGCCAGCAGCTCCCGTGGAGCGGCGGGCACCGGGGAGCTGTTTTTT.

In its sample, this clone was seen once. The V call is TRBV15, the J call TRBJ2-1; 9 nucleotides agree with TRBD2. V shed 3 bases and J 3 bases; nucleotides not matched to a gene: 6. CDR1 is LNHNV, CDR2 YYDKDF, per germline (reference sequence). This CDR3 has 16 amino acids. The CDR3 loop reads CATSRTSGKLYNEQFF. CDR3 nucleotide sequence: TGTGCCACCAGCAGGACTAGCGGAAAGCTCTACAATGAGCAGTTCTTC.

CDR3 sequence (DNA): TGCGCCAGCAGCCAAGGACTAGCGGGAGGGGAAGAGACCCAGTACTTC. It translates to CASSQGLAGGEETQYF. The rearrangement uses TRBV4-3 and TRBJ2-5, with 14 bases matching TRBD2. Germline CDR1 reads LGHNA; CDR2 reads YSLEER. The CDR3 runs to 16 residues. Trimming at V came to 1 base and at J to 3 bases, leaving 1 base not matched to a gene.

This chain uses TRBV6-6 with TRBJ2-1; possible D gene TRBD2, 5 bases. The germline CDR1 and CDR2 sequences are MNHNY and SVGAGI (reference sequence). Deletions cut 6 bases from V and 0 bases from J, with 12 bases between. The CDR3 has 15 amino acids. In nucleotides, the CDR3 is TGTGCCAGCAGCCGGGGAGCGGTCTCCTACAATGAGCAGTTCTTC. Amino acids: CASSRGAVSYNEQFF.

This clone was counted between two and nine times. The rearrangement links TRBV7-3 to TRBJ2-2; the D is unclear. Looked up from germline, CDR1 is SGHTA and CDR2 is FQGTGA. V was shortened by 5 bases and J by 1 base, with 5 bases between the two germline ends. The CDR3 is made up of 13 amino acids. CDR3 sequence (DNA): TGTGCCAGCAGCGCTAGGAACACCGGGGAGCTGTTTTTT. This gives the protein CASSARNTGELFF. Full variable domain (rest looked up from reference TRBV7-3 and TRBJ2-2): GAGVSQTPSNKVTEKGKYVELRCDPISGHTALYWYRQSLGQGPEFLIYFQGTGAADDSGLPNDRFFAVRPEGSVSTLKIQRTERGDSAVYLCASSARNTGELFFGEGSRLTVL.

V usage is TRBV14 and J usage is TRBJ1-4, with D unresolved. Trimming took off 4 bases at V and 8 bases at J, with 11 bases between the two ends. The CDR3 extends over 13 amino acids. CDR1 SGHDN and CDR2 FVKESK come from the germline V gene. CDR3 in DNA: TGTGCCAGCAGCCTCGGCATGGGGGAAAAACTGTTTTTT. This codes for CASSLGMGEKLFF.

V and J are TRBV28 and TRBJ2-7; tentatively, D is TRBD1 (5 bases). This CDR3 spans 14 amino acids. V lost 1 base to trimming and J lost 2 bases, with 9 bases between them. Germline V gives CDR1 MDHEN, CDR2 SYDVKM. CDR3 loop: CASSLFDRAYEQYF. CDR3 in DNA: TGTGCCAGCAGTTTATTCGACAGAGCCTACGAGCAGTACTTC.

In its sample, this clone ranks as medium-sized (0.01 to 0.1%). The chain employs TRBV19 and TRBJ2-7, with 11 bases fitting TRBD2. This CDR3 is 13 amino acids long. J lost 6 bases, V lost 6 bases, and 4 bases had no gene match. CDR1 is LNHDA, CDR2 SQIVND, per germline (reference sequence). CDR3 nucleotides: TGTGCCAGTAGACTAGCGGGAGCCGGCGAGCAGTACTTC. Translated, it gives CASRLAGAGEQYF.

There are a few counts of this clone. V is TRBV6-5 and J is TRBJ1-2; 9 bases fit TRBD1. This CDR3 is 14 amino acids long. CDR1 is MNHEY, CDR2 SVGAGI, per germline. V lost 4 bases and J lost 2; bases outside the gene matches: 2. The CDR3 region is CASSLDRGNYGYTF. The CDR3 DNA is TGTGCCAGCAGTTTGGACAGGGGAAACTATGGCTACACCTTC.

This clone was seen more than once but under ten times. The chain couples TRBV7-9 to TRBJ2-7; tentative D call: TRBD2 (5 bases). V was clipped by 8 bases and J by 2 bases, with 13 bases between them. The length of the CDR3 is 13 residues. Germline values: CDR1 SEHNR, CDR2 FQNEAQ (reference sequence). The CDR3 nucleotides are TGTGCCAGCTCGGAAGCGGTCCCCTACGAGCAGTACTTC. Its translation is CASSEAVPYEQYF.